This TCR beta chain was found in a study of shared clonotypes between healthy human individuals. Across the study: Per-donor plates numbered three CD4 naive, three CD4 memory, two CD8 naive and one CD8 memory. Overall study results and limits: Represented genetic and exposure-history diversity was restricted by having few donors. Sharing across four donors was highest in naive CD4 (about 5%) and lowest in memory CD8 (0.4%).

Naivety among CD8 cells was defined by CD45RO negativity and positive CCR7 selection, thereby excluding terminally differentiated effector memory CD45RA+ cells. As concerns this clone: Its specificity is unknown.

Generated by immunoSEQ multiplex PCR, the TCRdb table keeps only in-frame clones and is missing some. The sample has about 2.1 million clones, around 93% seen once. V was trimmed by 5 bases and J by 6 bases, leaving 12 bases between them. CDR1 and CDR2 from the germline V gene are SGDLS and YYNGEE. The CDR3 has 13 residues. The rearrangement joins TRBV9 to TRBJ2-1; D is ambiguous. The clonotype originates from a man aged 18 to 30 in good health. Some clones in this sample may be carry-over from other donors' samples. Sequencing input: naive CD8+ T cells from PBMCs. CDR3: CASSPILGNEQFF. The DNA for the CDR3 is TGTGCCAGCAGTCCCATCCTCGGCAATGAGCAGTTCTTC.